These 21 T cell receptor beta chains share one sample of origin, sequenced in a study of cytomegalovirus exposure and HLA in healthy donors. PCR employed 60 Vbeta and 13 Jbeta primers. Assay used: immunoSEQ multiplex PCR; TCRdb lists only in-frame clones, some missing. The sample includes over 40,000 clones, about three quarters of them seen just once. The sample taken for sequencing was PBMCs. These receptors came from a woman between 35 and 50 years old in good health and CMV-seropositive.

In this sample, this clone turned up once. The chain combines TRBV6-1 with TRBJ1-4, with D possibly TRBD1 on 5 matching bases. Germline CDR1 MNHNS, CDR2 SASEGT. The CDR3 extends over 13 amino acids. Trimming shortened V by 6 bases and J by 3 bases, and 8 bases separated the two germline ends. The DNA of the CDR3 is TGTGCCAGCAGGGACAACTCTAATGAAAAACTGTTTTTT. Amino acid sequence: CASRDNSNEKLFF.

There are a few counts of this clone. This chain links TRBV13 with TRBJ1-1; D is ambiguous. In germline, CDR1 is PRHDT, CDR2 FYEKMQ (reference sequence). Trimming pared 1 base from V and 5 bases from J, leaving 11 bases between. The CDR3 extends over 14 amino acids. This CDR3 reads CASSLDRGLTEAFF. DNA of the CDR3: TGTGCCAGCAGCTTAGACCGGGGTTTGACTGAAGCTTTCTTT. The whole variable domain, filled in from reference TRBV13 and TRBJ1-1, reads AAGVIQSPRHLIKEKRETATLKCYPIPRHDTVYWYQQGPGQDPQFLISFYEKMQSDKGSIPDRFSAQQFSDYHSELNMSSLELGDSALYFCASSLDRGLTEAFFGQGTRLTVV.

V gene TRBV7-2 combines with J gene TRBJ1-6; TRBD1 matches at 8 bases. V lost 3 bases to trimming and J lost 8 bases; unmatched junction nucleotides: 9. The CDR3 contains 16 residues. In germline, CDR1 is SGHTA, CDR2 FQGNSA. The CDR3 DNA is TGTGCCAGCAGCTTTTCCCGGGACAGGAATTATTCACCCCTCCACTTT. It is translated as CASSFSRDRNYSPLHF. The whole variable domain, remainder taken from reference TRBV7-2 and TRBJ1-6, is GAGVSQSPSNKVTEKGKDVELRCDPISGHTALYWYRQSLGQGLEFLIYFQGNSAPDKSGLPSDRFSAERTGGSVSTLTIQRTQQEDSAVYLCASSFSRDRNYSPLHFGNGTRLTVT.

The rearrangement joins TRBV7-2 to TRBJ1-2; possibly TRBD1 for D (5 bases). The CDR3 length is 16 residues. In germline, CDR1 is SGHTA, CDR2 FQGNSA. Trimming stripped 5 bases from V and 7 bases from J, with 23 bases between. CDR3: CASSPSGAGISLGYTF. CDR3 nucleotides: TGTGCCAGCAGCCCCAGTGGGGCGGGAATCTCACTTGGCTACACCTTC.

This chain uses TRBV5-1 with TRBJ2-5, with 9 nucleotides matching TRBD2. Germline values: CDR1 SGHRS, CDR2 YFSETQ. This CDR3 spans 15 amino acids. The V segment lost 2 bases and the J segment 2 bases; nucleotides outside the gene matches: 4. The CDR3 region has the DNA TGCGCCAGCAGCTTATTGCTAGCGGGACAAGAGACCCAGTACTTC. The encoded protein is CASSLLLAGQETQYF.

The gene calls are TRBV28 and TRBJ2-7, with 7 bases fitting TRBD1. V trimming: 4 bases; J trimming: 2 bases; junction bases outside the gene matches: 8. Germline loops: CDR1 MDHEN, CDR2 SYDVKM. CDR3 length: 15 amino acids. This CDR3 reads CASSSTGTVAYEQYF. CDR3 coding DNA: TGTGCCAGCAGTTCAACCGGGACAGTAGCCTACGAGCAGTACTTC.

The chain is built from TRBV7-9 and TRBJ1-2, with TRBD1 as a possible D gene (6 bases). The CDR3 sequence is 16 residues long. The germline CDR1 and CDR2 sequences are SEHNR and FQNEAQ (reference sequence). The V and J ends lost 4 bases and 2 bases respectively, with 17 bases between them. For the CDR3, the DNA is TGTGCCAGCAGCTCGAAATGGGGGGGCGGCAACTATGGCTACACCTTC. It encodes CASSSKWGGGNYGYTF.

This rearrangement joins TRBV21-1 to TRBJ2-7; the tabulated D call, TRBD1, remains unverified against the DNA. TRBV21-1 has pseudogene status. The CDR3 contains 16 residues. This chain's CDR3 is CASSKNAGTGVYEQYF. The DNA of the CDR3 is TGTGCCAGCAGCAAAAATGCCGGGACAGGAGTCTACGAGCAGTACTTC.

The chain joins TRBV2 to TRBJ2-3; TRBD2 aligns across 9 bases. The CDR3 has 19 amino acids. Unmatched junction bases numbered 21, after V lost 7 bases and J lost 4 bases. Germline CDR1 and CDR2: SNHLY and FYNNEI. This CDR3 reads CASTQGWLAGTEGSDTQYF. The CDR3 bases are TGTGCCAGCACCCAGGGTTGGCTAGCGGGGACTGAGGGCTCAGATACGCAGTATTTT.

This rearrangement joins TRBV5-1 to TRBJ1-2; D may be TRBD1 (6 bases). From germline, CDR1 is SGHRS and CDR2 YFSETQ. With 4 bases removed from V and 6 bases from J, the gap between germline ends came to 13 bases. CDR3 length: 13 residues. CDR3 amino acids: CASSRGAGDGYTF. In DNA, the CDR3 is TGCGCCAGCAGCCGGGGGGCAGGGGATGGCTACACCTTC.

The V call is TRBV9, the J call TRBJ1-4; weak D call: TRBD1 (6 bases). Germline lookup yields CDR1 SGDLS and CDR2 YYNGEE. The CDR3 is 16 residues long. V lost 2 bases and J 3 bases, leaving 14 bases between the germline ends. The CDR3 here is CASSVAPGGSNEKLFF. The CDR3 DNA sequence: TGTGCCAGCAGCGTGGCCCCGGGGGGCTCTAATGAAAAACTGTTTTTT. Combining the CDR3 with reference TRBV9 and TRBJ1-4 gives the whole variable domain DSGVTQTPKHLITATGQRVTLRCSPRSGDLSVYWYQQSLDQGLQFLIQYYNGEERAKGNILERFSAQQFPDLHSELNLSSLELGDSALYFCASSVAPGGSNEKLFFGSGTQLSVL.

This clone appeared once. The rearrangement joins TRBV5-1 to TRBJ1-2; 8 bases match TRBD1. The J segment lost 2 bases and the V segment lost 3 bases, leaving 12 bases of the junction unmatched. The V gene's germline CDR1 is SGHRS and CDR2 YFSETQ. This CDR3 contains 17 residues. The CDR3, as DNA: TGCGCCAGCAGCTCAAGGACAGGGACGATTCTCAACTATGGCTACACCTTC. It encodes CASSSRTGTILNYGYTF.

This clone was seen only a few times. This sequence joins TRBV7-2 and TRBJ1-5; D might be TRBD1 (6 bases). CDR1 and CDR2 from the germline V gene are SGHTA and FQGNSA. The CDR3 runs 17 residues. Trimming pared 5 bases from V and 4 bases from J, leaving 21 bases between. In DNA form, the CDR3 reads TGTGCCAGCAGCCCCCGGACAGACAATATTGTAAATCAGCCCCAGCATTTT. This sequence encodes CASSPRTDNIVNQPQHF.

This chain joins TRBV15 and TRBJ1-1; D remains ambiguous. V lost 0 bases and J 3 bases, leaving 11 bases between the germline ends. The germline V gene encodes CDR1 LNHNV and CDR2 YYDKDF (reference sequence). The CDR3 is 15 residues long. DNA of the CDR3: TGTGCCACCAGCAGAGACCAGGTCGCCTACACTGAAGCTTTCTTT. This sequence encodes CATSRDQVAYTEAFF.

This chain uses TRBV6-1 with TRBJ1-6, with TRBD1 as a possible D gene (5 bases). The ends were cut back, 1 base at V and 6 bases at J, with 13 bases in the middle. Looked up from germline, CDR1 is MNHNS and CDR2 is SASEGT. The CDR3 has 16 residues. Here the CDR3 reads CASSEGIGVPNSPLHF. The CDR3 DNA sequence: TGTGCCAGCAGTGAAGGCATAGGGGTACCTAATTCACCCCTCCACTTT.

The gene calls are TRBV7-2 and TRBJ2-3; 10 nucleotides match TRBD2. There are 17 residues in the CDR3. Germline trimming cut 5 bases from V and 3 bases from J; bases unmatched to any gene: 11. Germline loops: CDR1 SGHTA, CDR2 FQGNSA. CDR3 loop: CASSEISGGFVTDTQYF. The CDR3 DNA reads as TGTGCCAGCAGCGAAATTAGCGGGGGGTTTGTGACAGATACGCAGTATTTT.

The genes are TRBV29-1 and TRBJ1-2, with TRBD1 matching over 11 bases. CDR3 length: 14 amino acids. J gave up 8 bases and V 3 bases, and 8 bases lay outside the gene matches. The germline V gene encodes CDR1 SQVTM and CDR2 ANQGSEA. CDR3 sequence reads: CSVEGQGDLWGYTF. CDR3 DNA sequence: TGCAGCGTTGAGGGACAGGGGGATCTATGGGGCTACACCTTC.

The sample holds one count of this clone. The CDR3 DNA follows: TGCGCCAGCAGCTCCGGACAGGGTGGTTATGGCTACACCTTC. Encoded protein: CASSSGQGGYGYTF. The rearrangement uses TRBV5-1 and TRBJ1-2; 8 bases agree with TRBD1. The CDR3 covers 14 residues. Germline values: CDR1 SGHRS, CDR2 YFSETQ. V shed 3 bases and J 5 bases; nucleotides not matched to a gene: 6.

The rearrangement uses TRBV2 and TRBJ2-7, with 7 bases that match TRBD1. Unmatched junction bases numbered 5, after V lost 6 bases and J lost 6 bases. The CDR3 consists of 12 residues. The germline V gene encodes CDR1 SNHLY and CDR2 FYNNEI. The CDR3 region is CASRGDSSEQYF. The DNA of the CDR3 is TGTGCCAGCAGGGGGGACAGTTCCGAGCAGTACTTC. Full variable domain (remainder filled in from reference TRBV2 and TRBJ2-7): EPEVTQTPSHQVTQMGQEVILRCVPISNHLYFYWYRQILGQKVEFLVSFYNNEISEKSEIFDDQFSVERPDGSNFTLKIRSTKLEDSAMYFCASRGDSSEQYFGPGTRLTVT.

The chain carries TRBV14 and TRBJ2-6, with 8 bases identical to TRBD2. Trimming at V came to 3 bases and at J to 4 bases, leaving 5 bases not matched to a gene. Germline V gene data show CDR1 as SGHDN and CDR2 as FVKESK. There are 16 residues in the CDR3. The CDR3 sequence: CASSHRGGTGANVLTF. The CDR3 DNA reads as TGTGCCAGCAGCCACCGGGGGGGAACCGGGGCCAACGTCCTGACTTTC.

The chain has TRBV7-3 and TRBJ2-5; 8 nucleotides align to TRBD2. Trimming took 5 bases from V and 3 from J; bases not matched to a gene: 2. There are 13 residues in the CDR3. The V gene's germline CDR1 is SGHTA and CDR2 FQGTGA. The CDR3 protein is CASSRGLEETQYF. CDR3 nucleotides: TGTGCCAGCAGCCGGGGACTAGAAGAGACCCAGTACTTC.